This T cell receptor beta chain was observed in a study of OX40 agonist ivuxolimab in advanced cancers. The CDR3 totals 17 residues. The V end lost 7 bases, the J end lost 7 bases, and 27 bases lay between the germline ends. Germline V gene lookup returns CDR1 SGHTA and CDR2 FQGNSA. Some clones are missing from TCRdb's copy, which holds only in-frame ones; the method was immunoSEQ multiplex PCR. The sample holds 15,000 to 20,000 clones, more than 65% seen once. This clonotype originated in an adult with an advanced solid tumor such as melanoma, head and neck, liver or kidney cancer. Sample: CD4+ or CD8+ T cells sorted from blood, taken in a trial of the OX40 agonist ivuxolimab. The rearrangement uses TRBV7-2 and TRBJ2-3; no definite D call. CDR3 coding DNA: TGTGCCAGCATCCGAGGCCTTAATTTCCTGGCAACGAATACGCAGTATTTT. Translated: CASIRGLNFLATNTQYF.